The 4 T cell receptor beta chains presented below share a single source sample, sequenced in a study of blood T cell repertoires in COVID-19. TCRdb's table, derived via immunoSEQ multiplex PCR, lists solely in-frame clones and lacks some. The table has fewer than 90,000 clones, 60% to 80% seen once. The sample comprised peripheral blood. Receptors were obtained from a woman in her forties or fifties with acute or convalescent COVID-19.

The chain joins TRBV12-3 or TRBV12-4 to TRBJ2-7; 7 nucleotides match TRBD1. Losses at the gene ends were 5 bases for V and 4 bases for J; bases not matched to a gene: 5. The CDR3 consists of 13 residues. CDR3 DNA: TGTGCCAGCAGTCCCGGGACAGAGTACGAGCAGTACTTC. It encodes CASSPGTEYEQYF.

This clone was picked up a small number of times. The chain recombines TRBV5-6 with TRBJ2-7, with TRBD2 identical over 10 bases. The V and J ends lost 3 bases and 7 bases, in that order; junction bases with no gene match: 10. Germline V gene data show CDR1 as SGHDT and CDR2 as YYEEEE. This CDR3 is 15 amino acids long. The CDR3 DNA sequence: TGTGCCAGCAGCTCAGCGGGGGGGCAGATACTAGAGCAGTACTTC. This sequence encodes CASSSAGGQILEQYF.

The V call is TRBV11-2, the J call TRBJ2-3; possibly TRBD1 for D (5 bases). With 6 bases removed from V and 5 bases from J, the gap between germline ends came to 9 bases. CDR1 is SGHAT, CDR2 FQNNGV, per germline. This CDR3 comprises 12 residues. CDR3 loop: CASSFRGDTQYF. CDR3 coding DNA: TGTGCCAGCAGTTTTAGGGGAGATACGCAGTATTTT.

The chain combines TRBV10-3 with TRBJ2-3; TRBD2 aligns across 12 bases. CDR3 size: 13 residues. The V segment lost 10 bases and the J segment 7 bases; nucleotides outside the gene matches: 6. CDR1 is ENHRY and CDR2 is SYGVKD in the germline V gene. The CDR3 here is CASRLAGEYTQYF. The CDR3 DNA sequence: TGTGCCAGCCGACTAGCGGGGGAATATACGCAGTATTTT.